This entry features one TCR beta chain sequence. No antigen is known for it. The record originates from a study of CD8+ T cells in alopecia areata. Study-wide results and caveats: Normal skin's resident alphabeta T cells are sequenced alongside lesional scalp T cells.

Trimming stripped 6 bases from V and 6 bases from J, with 7 bases between. From germline, CDR1 is MNHNY and CDR2 SVGAGI (reference sequence). The CDR3 has 11 residues. The sequencing template was cDNA reverse transcribed from extracted RNA. Using immunoSEQ multiplex PCR, the repertoire was profiled, and TCRdb retains in-frame clones only, with some absent. The table lists about 34,000 clones, over 60% of them singletons. It was from alopecia areata patients that lesional scalp punch biopsies and peripheral blood were collected. Sequenced: NKG2D-low CD8+ T cells sorted from blood. The V gene is TRBV6-6, the J gene TRBJ2-3; TRBD1 is a possible D gene (6 bases). The source is a human donor with alopecia areata. This chain's CDR3 is CASSTGDTQYF. In nucleotides, the CDR3 is TGTGCCAGCAGCACAGGGGATACGCAGTATTTT.